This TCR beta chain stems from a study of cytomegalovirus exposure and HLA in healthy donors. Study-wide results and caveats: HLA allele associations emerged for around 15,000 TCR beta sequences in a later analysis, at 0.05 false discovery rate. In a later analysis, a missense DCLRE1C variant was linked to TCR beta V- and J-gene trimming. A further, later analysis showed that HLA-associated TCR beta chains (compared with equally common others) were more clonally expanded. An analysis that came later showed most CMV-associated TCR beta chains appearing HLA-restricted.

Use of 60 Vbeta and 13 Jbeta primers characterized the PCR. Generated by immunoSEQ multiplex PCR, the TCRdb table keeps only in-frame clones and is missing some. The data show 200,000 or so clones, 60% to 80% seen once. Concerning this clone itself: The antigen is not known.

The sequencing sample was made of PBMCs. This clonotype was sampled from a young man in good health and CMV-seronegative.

The CDR3 DNA reads TGTGCCAGCAGCTTATACCCGTCCGGGACAGGTGATTTAGGTGAGCAGTTCTTC. Translated, it gives CASSLYPSGTGDLGEQFF. V is TRBV7-2 and J is TRBJ2-1, with 8 bases identical to TRBD1. Germline V gives CDR1 SGHTA, CDR2 FQGNSA. There are 18 residues in the CDR3. The junction had 18 bases not matched to a gene; V was cut back by 2 bases and J by 9 bases.